The next 14 T cell receptor beta chains were all read from a single sample in a study of technical replicates of blood from several donors. Clones were sequenced by immunoSEQ multiplex PCR, and TCRdb holds only the in-frame ones, with some missing. The sample carries around 97,000 clones, about 94% recorded once. Sequenced material: T cells isolated from PBMCs. The receptors come from a human donor in good health.

The chain joins TRBV18 to TRBJ1-1; D gene unclear. Germline V gene data show CDR1 as KGHSH and CDR2 as LQKENI. V was cut by 5 bases and J by 5 bases, with 6 bases left in between. The CDR3 runs to 11 residues. CDR3 protein: CASSSITEAFF. CDR3 in DNA: TGTGCCAGCTCATCTATTACTGAAGCTTTCTTT.

The chain combines TRBV6-1 with TRBJ1-1; TRBD1 matches at 8 bases. Losses at the gene ends were 4 bases for V and 2 bases for J; bases not matched to a gene: 12. CDR3 length: 17 amino acids. The germline V gene has CDR1 MNHNS and CDR2 SASEGT. CDR3 nucleotides: TGTGCCAGCAGTGTTCGGACAGGGCCCTTCCTCAACACTGAAGCTTTCTTT. Protein: CASSVRTGPFLNTEAFF.

The chain is built from TRBV6-5 and TRBJ2-3; tentative D call: TRBD2 (6 bases). The CDR3 has 14 amino acids. Germline CDR1 and CDR2: MNHEY and SVGAGI. V lost 6 bases to trimming and J lost 1 base, with 11 bases between them. This CDR3 is CASSPSGGTDTQYF. The CDR3 DNA sequence: TGTGCCAGCAGCCCGTCGGGGGGCACAGATACGCAGTATTTT.

The rearrangement links TRBV6-5 to TRBJ1-3; D is undetermined. V lost 1 base and J lost 0, with 10 bases in between. Germline V lookup: CDR1 MNHEY, CDR2 SVGAGI. CDR3 length: 16 residues. The CDR3: CASSYFPSDSGNTIYF. The DNA of the CDR3 is TGTGCCAGCAGTTACTTCCCCAGTGACTCTGGAAACACCATATATTTT.

The chain is built from TRBV11-2 and TRBJ2-1; 7 bases line up with TRBD2. V lost 1 base, J lost 0 bases, and 6 bases stayed unmatched. The CDR3 runs 17 residues. CDR1 is SGHAT and CDR2 is FQNNGV in the germline V gene. CDR3 sequence (DNA): TGTGCCAGCAGCTTAGGGGAGCGGACTAGCTCCTACAATGAGCAGTTCTTC. Encoded protein: CASSLGERTSSYNEQFF.

This clone occurred once. CDR3 sequence reads: CASSFRRGLAVTGELFF. DNA for the CDR3: TGTGCCAGCAGTTTTCGGAGGGGGCTGGCTGTCACCGGGGAGCTGTTTTTT. The V gene is TRBV27, the J gene TRBJ2-2; D perhaps matches TRBD1 (7 bases). The CDR3 sequence is 17 residues long. Trimming pared 3 bases from V and 4 bases from J, leaving 18 bases between. CDR1 is MNHEY, CDR2 SMNVEV, per germline (reference sequence).

The chain carries TRBV28 and TRBJ1-5; D is uncertain. Trimming shortened V by 3 bases and J by 3 bases, and 12 bases separated the two germline ends. CDR1 and CDR2 (germline): MDHEN, SYDVKM. The CDR3 covers 15 residues. The CDR3 DNA sequence: TGTGCCAGCAGTTTCGGAACAGCCTACAATCAGCCCCAGCATTTT. Amino acids: CASSFGTAYNQPQHF.

The gene calls are TRBV2 and TRBJ1-1; D is unresolved. The V end was cut by 4 bases, the J end by 1 base, with 10 bases between. Germline CDR1 reads SNHLY; CDR2 reads FYNNEI. CDR3 size: 14 residues. CDR3 nucleotides: TGTGCCAGCAGTGGTGAGACAAAGAACACTGAAGCTTTCTTT. Encoded protein: CASSGETKNTEAFF.

This chain links TRBV2 with TRBJ2-2; no definite D call. The V end was cut by 3 bases, the J end by 5 bases, with 25 bases between. The CDR3 length is 19 residues. The V gene's germline CDR1 is SNHLY and CDR2 FYNNEI. CDR3 loop: CASSDSLVAHPSRTGELFF. The CDR3 region has the DNA TGTGCCAGCAGTGACTCTCTAGTGGCTCACCCTTCGAGGACCGGGGAGCTGTTTTTT. The whole variable domain, filled in from reference TRBV2 and TRBJ2-2, reads EPEVTQTPSHQVTQMGQEVILRCVPISNHLYFYWYRQILGQKVEFLVSFYNNEISEKSEIFDDQFSVERPDGSNFTLKIRSTKLEDSAMYFCASSDSLVAHPSRTGELFFGEGSRLTVL.

The chain links TRBV4-2 to TRBJ2-1; tentatively, D is TRBD2 (6 bases). This CDR3 contains 15 residues. The ends were cut back, 4 bases at V and 4 bases at J, with 14 bases in the middle. Germline lookup yields CDR1 LGHNA and CDR2 YNFKEQ. The CDR3 protein is CASSLEGIPYNEQFF. For the CDR3, the DNA is TGTGCCAGCAGCCTGGAGGGGATACCTTACAATGAGCAGTTCTTC.

The chain uses TRBV28 and TRBJ2-1, with 7 nucleotides matching TRBD1. V dropped 6 bases and J dropped 5; count of bases not matched to a gene: 7. This CDR3 region has 14 residues. CDR1 is MDHEN and CDR2 is SYDVKM in the germline V gene. The DNA of the CDR3 is TGTGCCAGCAGCACAGGGGACAGTAACAATGAGCAGTTCTTC. It specifies CASSTGDSNNEQFF.

The V and J genes are TRBV25-1 and TRBJ2-7; 7 positions agree with TRBD2. V gave up 6 bases and J gave up 6 bases; unmatched junction bases: 11. CDR3 size: 14 residues. The germline CDR1 and CDR2 sequences are MGHDK and SYGVNS. Written as DNA, the CDR3 is TGTGCCAGCAGGCGGTCACCGGGGGGTGCCGAGCAGTACTTC. Its protein is CASRRSPGGAEQYF.

This rearrangement joins TRBV27 to TRBJ1-2; no clear D gene. This CDR3 spans 13 amino acids. V dropped 6 bases and J dropped 0 bases, with 8 bases sitting between them. Germline loops: CDR1 MNHEY, CDR2 SMNVEV (reference sequence). CDR3 coding DNA: TGTGCCAGCAGGGCCGCGGCTAACTATGGCTACACCTTC. Protein: CASRAAANYGYTF.

The gene calls are TRBV4-3 and TRBJ2-3, with D unclear. Germline loops: CDR1 LGHNA, CDR2 YSLEER. V gave up 1 base and J gave up 6 bases, with 8 bases separating them. The CDR3 length is 13 residues. The CDR3 DNA reads TGCGCCAGCAGCCAAGCGGGTAGGGATACGCAGTATTTT. This gives the protein CASSQAGRDTQYF.